This TCR beta chain is from a study of T cells after yellow fever vaccination. Background on the study: The SMART-Seq v4 Ultra Low Input method served to prepare the low-cell-number fractions.

This clonotype was detected many times. The antigen is undetermined. Universal primer sites and UMIs were introduced during 5'RACE template-switching synthesis of TCR cDNA. TCRdb reprocessed the 5' RACE reads via MiXCR and lists one record per CDR3 protein. The sample holds around 63,000 distinct CDR3 sequences, about 7% seen once. General study findings and limits: The booster response re-showed most primary clones: about 96% CD4, approximately 90% CD8. Across the CD4 and CD8 compartments, a small share of clonotypes was present in both.

The V gene lost 6 bases and the J gene lost 0 bases, with 12 bases spanning the gap. The V gene's germline CDR1 is MNHEY and CDR2 SMNVEV (reference sequence). This CDR3 contains 14 residues. The specimen comprised CD8+ T cells sorted from PBMCs, sampled 15 days after the yellow fever booster vaccination. The receptor was isolated from a man younger than 40 who received the YFV17D yellow fever vaccine. The chain is built from TRBV27 and TRBJ2-7, with D hard to call. In DNA, the CDR3 is TGTGCCAGCAGCGAGGACCTTAGCTCCTACGAGCAGTACTTC. As protein: CASSEDLSSYEQYF.